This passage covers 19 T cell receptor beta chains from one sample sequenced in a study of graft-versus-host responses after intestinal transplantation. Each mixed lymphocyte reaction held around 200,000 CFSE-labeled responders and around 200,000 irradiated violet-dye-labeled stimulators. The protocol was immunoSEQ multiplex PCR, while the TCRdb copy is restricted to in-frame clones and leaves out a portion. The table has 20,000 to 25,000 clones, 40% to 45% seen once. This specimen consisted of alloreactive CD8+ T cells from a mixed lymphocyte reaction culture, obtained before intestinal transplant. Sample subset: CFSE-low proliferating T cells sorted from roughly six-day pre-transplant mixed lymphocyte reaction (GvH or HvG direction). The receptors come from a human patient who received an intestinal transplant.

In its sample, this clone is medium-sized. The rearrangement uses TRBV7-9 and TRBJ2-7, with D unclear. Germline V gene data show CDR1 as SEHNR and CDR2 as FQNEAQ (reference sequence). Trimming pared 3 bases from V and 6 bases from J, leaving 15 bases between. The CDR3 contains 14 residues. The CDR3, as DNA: TGTGCCAGCAGCTTCGAGGTTAGCATGAGCGAGCAGTACTTC. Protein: CASSFEVSMSEQYF.

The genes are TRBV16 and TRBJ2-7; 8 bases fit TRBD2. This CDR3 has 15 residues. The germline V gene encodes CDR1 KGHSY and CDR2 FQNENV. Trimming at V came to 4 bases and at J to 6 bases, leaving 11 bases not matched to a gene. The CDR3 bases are TGTGCCAGCAGCCTGGAAGCGGGAGCTTTCTCCGAGCAGTACTTC. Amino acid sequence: CASSLEAGAFSEQYF.

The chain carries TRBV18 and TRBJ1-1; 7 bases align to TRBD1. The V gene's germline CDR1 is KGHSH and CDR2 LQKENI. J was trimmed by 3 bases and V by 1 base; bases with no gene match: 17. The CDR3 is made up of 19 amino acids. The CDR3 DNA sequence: TGTGCCAGCTCACCACGGAACTTATGGGGATCCAGGGGGTACACTGAAGCTTTCTTT. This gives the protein CASSPRNLWGSRGYTEAFF.

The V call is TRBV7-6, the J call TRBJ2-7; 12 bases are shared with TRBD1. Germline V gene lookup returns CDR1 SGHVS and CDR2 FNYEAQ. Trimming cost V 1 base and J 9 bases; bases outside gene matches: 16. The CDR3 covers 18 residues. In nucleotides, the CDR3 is TGTGCCAGCAGCTTAGTGGGGACAGGGGGCGCGGATTCGGGGGGGCAGTACTTC. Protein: CASSLVGTGGADSGGQYF.

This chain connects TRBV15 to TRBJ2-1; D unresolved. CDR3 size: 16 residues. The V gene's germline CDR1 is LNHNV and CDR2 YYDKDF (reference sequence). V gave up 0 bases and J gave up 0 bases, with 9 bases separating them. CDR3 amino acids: CATSRDPASSYNEQFF. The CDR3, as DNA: TGTGCCACCAGCAGAGATCCAGCCTCCTCCTACAATGAGCAGTTCTTC.

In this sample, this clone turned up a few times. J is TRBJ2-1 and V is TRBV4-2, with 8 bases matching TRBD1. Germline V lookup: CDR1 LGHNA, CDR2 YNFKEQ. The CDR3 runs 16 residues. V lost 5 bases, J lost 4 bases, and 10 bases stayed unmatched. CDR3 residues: CASSASGGPFYNEQFF. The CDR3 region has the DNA TGTGCCAGCAGCGCCTCAGGGGGCCCGTTTTACAATGAGCAGTTCTTC.

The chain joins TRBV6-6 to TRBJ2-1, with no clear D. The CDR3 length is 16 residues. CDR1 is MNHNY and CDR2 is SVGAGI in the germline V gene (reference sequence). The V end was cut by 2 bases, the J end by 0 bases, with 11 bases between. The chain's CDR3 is CASSYVGRSSYNEQFF. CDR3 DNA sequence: TGTGCCAGCAGTTACGTAGGGCGGAGCTCCTACAATGAGCAGTTCTTC.

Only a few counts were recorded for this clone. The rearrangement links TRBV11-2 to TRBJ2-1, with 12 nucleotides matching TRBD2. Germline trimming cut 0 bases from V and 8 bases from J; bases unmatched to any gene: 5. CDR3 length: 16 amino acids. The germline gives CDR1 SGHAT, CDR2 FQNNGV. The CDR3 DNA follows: TGTGCCAGCAGCTTAGATAGACTAGCGGGAGACGATGAGCAGTTCTTC. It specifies CASSLDRLAGDDEQFF.

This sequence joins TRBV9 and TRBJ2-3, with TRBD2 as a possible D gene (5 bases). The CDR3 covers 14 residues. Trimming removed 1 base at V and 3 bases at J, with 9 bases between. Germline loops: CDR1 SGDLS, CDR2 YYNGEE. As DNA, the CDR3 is TGTGCCAGCAGCGTAACTAGTAGAACAGATACGCAGTATTTT. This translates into CASSVTSRTDTQYF.

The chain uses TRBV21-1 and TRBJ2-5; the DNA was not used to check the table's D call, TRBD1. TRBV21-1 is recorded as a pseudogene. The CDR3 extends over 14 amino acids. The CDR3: CASSKAGQQETQYF. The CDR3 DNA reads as TGTGCCAGCAGCAAAGCGGGACAGCAAGAGACCCAGTACTTC.

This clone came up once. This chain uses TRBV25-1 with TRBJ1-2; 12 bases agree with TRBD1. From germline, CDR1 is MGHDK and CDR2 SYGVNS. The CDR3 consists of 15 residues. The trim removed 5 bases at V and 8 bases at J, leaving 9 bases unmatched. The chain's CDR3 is CASSTPGTGGGGYTF. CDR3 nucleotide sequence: TGTGCCAGCAGTACCCCAGGGACAGGGGGCGGCGGCTACACCTTC.

CDR3 sequence (DNA): TGCAGCGCTCGGGAGCCGCCTTTTTCTAGCACAGATACGCAGTATTTT. Its protein product is CSAREPPFSSTDTQYF. The V and J genes are TRBV29-1 and TRBJ2-3, with a possible D match to TRBD2 (6 bases). This CDR3 contains 16 residues. The ends were cut back, 7 bases at V and 0 bases at J, with 20 bases in the middle. CDR1 is SQVTM, CDR2 ANQGSEA, per germline.

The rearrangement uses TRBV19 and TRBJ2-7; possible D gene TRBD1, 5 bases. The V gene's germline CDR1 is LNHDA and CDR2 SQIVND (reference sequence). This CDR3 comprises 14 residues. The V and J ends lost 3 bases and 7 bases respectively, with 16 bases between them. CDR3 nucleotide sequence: TGTGCCAGTAGTATGGGGCCCCGGATAGGGGAGCAGTACTTC. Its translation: CASSMGPRIGEQYF.

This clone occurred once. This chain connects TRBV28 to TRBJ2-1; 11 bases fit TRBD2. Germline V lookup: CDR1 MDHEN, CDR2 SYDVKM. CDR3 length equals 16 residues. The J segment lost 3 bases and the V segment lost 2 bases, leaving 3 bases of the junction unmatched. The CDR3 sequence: CASSLRTSGFYNEQFF. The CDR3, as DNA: TGTGCCAGCAGTTTAAGGACTAGCGGGTTCTACAATGAGCAGTTCTTC.

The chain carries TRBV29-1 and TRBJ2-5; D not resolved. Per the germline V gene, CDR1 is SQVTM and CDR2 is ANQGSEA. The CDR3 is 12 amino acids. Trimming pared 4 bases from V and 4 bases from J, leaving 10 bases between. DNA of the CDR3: TGCAGCGTTGGGCCCTTGGGAGAGACCCAGTACTTC. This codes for CSVGPLGETQYF.

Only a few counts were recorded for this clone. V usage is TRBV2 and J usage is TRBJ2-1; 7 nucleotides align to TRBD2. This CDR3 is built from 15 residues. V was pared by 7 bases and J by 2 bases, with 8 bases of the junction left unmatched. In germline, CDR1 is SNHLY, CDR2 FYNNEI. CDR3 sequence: CASNGGGDAYNEQFF. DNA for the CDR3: TGTGCCAGCAATGGGGGGGGAGACGCCTACAATGAGCAGTTCTTC. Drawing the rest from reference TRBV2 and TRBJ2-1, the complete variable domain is EPEVTQTPSHQVTQMGQEVILRCVPISNHLYFYWYRQILGQKVEFLVSFYNNEISEKSEIFDDQFSVERPDGSNFTLKIRSTKLEDSAMYFCASNGGGDAYNEQFFGPGTRLTVL.

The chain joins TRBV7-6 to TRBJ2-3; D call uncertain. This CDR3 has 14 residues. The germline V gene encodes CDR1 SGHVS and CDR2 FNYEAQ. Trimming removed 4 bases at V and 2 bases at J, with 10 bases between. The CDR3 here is CASSYRRNTDTQYF. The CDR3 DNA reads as TGTGCCAGCAGCTACAGACGGAACACAGATACGCAGTATTTT.

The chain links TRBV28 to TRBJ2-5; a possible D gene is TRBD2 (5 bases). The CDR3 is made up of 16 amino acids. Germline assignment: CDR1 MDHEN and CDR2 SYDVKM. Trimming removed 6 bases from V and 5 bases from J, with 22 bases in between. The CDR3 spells CASSLTGLALTETQYF. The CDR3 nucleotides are TGTGCCAGCAGCCTCACCGGGTTAGCGCTAACGGAGACCCAGTACTTC.

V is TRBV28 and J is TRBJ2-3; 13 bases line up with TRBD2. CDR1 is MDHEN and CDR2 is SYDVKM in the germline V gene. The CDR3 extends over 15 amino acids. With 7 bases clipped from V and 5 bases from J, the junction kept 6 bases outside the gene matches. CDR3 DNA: TGTGCCAGCACCCTACTAGCGGGAGGGGGAGATACGCAGTATTTT. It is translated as CASTLLAGGGDTQYF. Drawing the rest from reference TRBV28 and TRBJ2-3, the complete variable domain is DVKVTQSSRYLVKRTGEKVFLECVQDMDHENMFWYRQDPGLGLRLIYFSYDVKMKEKGDIPEGYSVSREKKERFSLILESASTNQTSMYLCASTLLAGGGDTQYFGPGTRLTVL.